Given below is one T cell receptor beta chain in context. This specimen belongs to a study of shared clonotypes between healthy human individuals. The V end lost 2 bases, the J end lost 5 bases, and 19 bases lay between the germline ends. This CDR3 region has 16 residues. CDR1 is MNHEY and CDR2 is SMNVEV in the germline V gene (reference sequence). Clones were read by immunoSEQ multiplex PCR, and TCRdb kept only the in-frame ones, dropping some. The table has about 2.4 million clones, roughly 92% seen once; the top ten hold 0.14%. The chain joins TRBV27 to TRBJ2-7, with a tentative D call TRBD1 (8 bases). The sequenced material came from naive CD4+ T cells sorted from blood. Subset meaning: CD45RA+ positively selected. This sequence was found in a young man in good health. CDR3 bases: TGTGCCAGCAGTTTAATGGGGGGGACAGGAAGACACGAGCAGTACTTC. This codes for CASSLMGGTGRHEQYF.